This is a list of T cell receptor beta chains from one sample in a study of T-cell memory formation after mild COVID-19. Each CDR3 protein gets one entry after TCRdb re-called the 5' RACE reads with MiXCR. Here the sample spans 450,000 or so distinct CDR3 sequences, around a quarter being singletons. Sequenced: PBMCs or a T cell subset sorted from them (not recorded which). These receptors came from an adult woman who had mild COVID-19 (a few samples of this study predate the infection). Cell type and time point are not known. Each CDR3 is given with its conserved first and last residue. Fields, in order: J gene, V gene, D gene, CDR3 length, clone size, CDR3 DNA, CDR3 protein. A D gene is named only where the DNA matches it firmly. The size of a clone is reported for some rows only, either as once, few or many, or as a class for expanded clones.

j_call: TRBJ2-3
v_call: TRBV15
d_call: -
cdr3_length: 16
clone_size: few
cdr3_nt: TGTGCCACCAGCAGTCTCCAGGGCGAGTCAGCAGATACGCAGTATTTT
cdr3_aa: CATSSLQGESADTQYF

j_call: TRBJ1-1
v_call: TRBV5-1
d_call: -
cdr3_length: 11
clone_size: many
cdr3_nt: TGCGCCAGCAGGACGAACACTGAAGCTTTCTTT
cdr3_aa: CASRTNTEAFF

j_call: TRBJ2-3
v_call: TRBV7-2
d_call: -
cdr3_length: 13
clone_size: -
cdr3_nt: TGTGCCAGCAGCTCGGGTCCCCAAGATACGCAGTATTTT
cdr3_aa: CASSSGPQDTQYF

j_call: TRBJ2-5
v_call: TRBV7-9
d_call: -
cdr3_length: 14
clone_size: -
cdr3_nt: TGTGCCAGCAGCAGGGGTCAAGCCCCGGAGACCCAGTACTTC
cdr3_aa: CASSRGQAPETQYF

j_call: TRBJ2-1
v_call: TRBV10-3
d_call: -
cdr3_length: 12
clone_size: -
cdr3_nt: TGTGCCATCAGTGAAATTGTCTATGAGCAGTTCTTC
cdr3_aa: CAISEIVYEQFF

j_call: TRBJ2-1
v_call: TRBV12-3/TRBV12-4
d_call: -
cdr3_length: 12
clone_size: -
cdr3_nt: TGTGCCAGCAGTACTCCTCTCTGGGGGCAGTTCTTC
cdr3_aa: CASSTPLWGQFF

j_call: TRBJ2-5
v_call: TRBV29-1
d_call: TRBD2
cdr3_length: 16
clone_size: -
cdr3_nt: TGCAGCGCTCCCGAGGGACTAGCGGGAAACGGAGAGACCCAGTACTTC
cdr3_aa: CSAPEGLAGNGETQYF

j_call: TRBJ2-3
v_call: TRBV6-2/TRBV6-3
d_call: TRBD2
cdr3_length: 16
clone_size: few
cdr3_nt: TGTGCCAGCAGTGCGACTAGCGCGAGGAGCACAGATACGCAGTATTTT
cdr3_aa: CASSATSARSTDTQYF

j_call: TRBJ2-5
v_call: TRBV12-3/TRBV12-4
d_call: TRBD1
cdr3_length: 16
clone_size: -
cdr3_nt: TGTGCCAGCAGTCCGGCCGGGACAGGGGTTGGAGAGACCCAGTACTTC
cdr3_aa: CASSPAGTGVGETQYF

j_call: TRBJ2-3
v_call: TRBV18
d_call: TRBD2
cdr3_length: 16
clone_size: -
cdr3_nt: TGTGCCAGCTCACCATCAACTAGCGGGAGCCCAGATACGCAGTATTTT
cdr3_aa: CASSPSTSGSPDTQYF

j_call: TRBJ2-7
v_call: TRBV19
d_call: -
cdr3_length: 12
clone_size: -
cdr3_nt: TGTGCCAGTAGTTCCGGCCCTTTTGAGCAGTACTTC
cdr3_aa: CASSSGPFEQYF

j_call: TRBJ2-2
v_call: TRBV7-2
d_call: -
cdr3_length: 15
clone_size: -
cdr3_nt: TGTGCCAGCAGCTTAGCGATCGGGGGATACGGGGAGCTGTTTTTT
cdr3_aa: CASSLAIGGYGELFF

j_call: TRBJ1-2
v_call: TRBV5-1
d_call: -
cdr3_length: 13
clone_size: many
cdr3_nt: TGCGCCAGCAGCTTGGAACACAACTATGGCTACACCTTC
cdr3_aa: CASSLEHNYGYTF

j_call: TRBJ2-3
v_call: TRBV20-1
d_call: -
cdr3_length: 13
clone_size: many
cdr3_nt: TGCAGTGCTAGGGGGGGGGGCCGCTATACGCAGTATTTT
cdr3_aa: CSARGGGRYTQYF

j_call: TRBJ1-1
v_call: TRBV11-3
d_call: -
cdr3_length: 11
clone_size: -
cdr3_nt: TGTGCCAGCGGACGAAAGACTGAAGCTTTCTTT
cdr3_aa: CASGRKTEAFF

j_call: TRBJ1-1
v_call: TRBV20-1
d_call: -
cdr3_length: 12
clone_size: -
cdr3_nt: TGCAGCGTCTTGTGGGGGAACACTGAAGCTTTCTTT
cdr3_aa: CSVLWGNTEAFF

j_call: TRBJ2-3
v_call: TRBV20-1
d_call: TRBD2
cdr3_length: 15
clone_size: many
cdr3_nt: TGCAGTGCTAGCTCGGGGGGGGAGGTGCGAGATACGCAGTATTTT
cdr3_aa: CSASSGGEVRDTQYF

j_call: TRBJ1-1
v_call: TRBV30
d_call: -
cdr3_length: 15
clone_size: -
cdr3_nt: TGTGCCTGGAGTGTCCCGACAGACCTGAACACTGAAGCTTTCTTT
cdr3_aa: CAWSVPTDLNTEAFF

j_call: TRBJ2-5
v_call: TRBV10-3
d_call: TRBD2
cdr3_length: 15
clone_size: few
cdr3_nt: TGTGCCATCAGTGGGCTAGCGGGGAAGCAGGAGACCCAGTACTTC
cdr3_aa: CAISGLAGKQETQYF

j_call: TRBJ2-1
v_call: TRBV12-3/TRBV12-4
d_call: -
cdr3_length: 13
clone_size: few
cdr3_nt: TGTGCCAGCAGTTTCAAGAGGGGGGGTGAGCAGTTCTTC
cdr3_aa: CASSFKRGGEQFF

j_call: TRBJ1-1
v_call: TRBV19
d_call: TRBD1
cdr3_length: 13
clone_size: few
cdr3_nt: TGTGCCAGTAGTATCGACAGGGTGGGGGGAGCTTTCTTT
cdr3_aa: CASSIDRVGGAFF

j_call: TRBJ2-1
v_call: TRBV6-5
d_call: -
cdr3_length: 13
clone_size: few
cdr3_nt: TGTGCCAGCAGGCCCTCAGGGAACAATGAGCAGTTCTTC
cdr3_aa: CASRPSGNNEQFF

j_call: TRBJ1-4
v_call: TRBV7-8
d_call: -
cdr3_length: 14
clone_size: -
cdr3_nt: TGTGCCAGCAGCTTAGCCCCGCTCAATGAAAAACTGTTTTTT
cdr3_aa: CASSLAPLNEKLFF

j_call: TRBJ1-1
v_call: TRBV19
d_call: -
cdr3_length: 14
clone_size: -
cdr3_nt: TGTGCCAGTAGTTCGGGTAACTCACTCTCAAAAGCTTTCTTT
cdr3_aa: CASSSGNSLSKAFF

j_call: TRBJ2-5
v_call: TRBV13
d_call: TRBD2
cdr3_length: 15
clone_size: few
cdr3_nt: TGTGCCAGCAGCTCCCGGACTAGCGGCCAAGAGACCCAGTACTTC
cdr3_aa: CASSSRTSGQETQYF

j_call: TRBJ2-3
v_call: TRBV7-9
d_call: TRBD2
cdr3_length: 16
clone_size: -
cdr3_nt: TGTGCCAGCAGCCCTACAGCGGGGCCGAGCACAGATACGAAGTATTTT
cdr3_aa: CASSPTAGPSTDTKYF

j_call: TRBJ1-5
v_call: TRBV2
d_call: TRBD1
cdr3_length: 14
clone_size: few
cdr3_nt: TGTGCCAGCAGTGCACAGGGGTATGGTCAGCCCCAGCATTTT
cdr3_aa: CASSAQGYGQPQHF

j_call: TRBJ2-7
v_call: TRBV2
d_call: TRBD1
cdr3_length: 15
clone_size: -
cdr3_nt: TGTGCCAGCAGTGAAGCGCTGCAGGGGGTATACGAGCAGTACTTC
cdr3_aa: CASSEALQGVYEQYF

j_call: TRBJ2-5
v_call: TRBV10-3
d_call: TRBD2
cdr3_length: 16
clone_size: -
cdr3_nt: TGTGCCATCGCGGGGGGGATTGCTAGCCCCCAAGAGACCCAGTACTTC
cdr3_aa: CAIAGGIASPQETQYF

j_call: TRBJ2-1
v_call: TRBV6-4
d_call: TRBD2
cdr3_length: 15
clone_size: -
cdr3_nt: TGTGCCAGCAGTGATACTAGCGGGGAAGGGAATGAGCAGTTCTTC
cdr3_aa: CASSDTSGEGNEQFF

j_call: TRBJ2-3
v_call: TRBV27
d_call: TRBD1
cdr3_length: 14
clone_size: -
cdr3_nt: TGTGCCAGCTGGGACAGCAGGAGCACAGATACGCAGTATTTT
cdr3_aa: CASWDSRSTDTQYF

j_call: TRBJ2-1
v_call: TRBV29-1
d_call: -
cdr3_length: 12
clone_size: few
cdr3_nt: TGCAGCGTTGACGGAGGGCCGATTGAGCAGTTCTTC
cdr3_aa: CSVDGGPIEQFF

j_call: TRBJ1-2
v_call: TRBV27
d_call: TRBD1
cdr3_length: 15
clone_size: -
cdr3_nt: TGTGCCAGCAGTCACCTGGGACAGGGGAACTATGGCTACACCTTC
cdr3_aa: CASSHLGQGNYGYTF

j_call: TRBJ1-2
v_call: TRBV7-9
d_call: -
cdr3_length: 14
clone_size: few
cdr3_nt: TGTGCCAGCAGCTTAGGGGGTACTAACTATGGCTACACCTTC
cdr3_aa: CASSLGGTNYGYTF

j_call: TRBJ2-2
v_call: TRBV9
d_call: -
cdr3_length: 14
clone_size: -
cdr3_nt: TGTGACAGCAGCGTCTTCGGGGAACCCGGGGAGCTGTTTTTT
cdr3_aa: CDSSVFGEPGELFF

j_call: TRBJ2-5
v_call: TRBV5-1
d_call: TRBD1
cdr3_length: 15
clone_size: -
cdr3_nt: TGCGCCAGCAGCTCCGGGACAGGGAGTCGAGAGACCCAGTACTTC
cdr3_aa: CASSSGTGSRETQYF

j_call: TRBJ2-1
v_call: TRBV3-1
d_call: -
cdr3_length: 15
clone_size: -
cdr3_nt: TGTGCCAGCAGCCAAGTAAGGCTAGGGGGCAATGAGCAGTTCTTC
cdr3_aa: CASSQVRLGGNEQFF

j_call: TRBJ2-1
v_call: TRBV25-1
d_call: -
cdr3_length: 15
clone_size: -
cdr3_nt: TGTGCCAGCAGTCGGTCTGGGAGCCGGGGGAGTGAGCAGTTCTTC
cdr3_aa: CASSRSGSRGSEQFF

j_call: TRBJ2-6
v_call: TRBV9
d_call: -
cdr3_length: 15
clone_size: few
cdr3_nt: TGTGCCAGCAGCGTAGTCGGAGCTGGGGCCAACGTCCTGACTTTC
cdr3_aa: CASSVVGAGANVLTF

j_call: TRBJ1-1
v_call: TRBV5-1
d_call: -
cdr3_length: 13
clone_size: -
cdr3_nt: TGCGCCAGCAGCTTGGTTACGAACACTGAAGCTTTCTTT
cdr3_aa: CASSLVTNTEAFF

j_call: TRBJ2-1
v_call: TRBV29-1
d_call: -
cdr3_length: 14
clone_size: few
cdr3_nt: TGCAGCGTTGAACTGGCGGTCACTTACAATGAGCAGTTCTTC
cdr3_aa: CSVELAVTYNEQFF

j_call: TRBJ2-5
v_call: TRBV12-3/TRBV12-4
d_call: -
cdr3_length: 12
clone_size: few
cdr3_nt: TGTGCCAGCAGTGGACTGGTAGAGACCCAGTACTTC
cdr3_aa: CASSGLVETQYF

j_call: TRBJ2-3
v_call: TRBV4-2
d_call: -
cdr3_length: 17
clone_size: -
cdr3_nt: TGTGCCAGCAGCCCGAAAAGCAGGGGACTCGGCACAGATACGCAGTATTTT
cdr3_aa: CASSPKSRGLGTDTQYF

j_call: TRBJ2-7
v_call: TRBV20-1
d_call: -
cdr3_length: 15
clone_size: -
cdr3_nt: TGCAGTGCTAGACCTAAAGGGCAGGGCTTCTACGAGCAGTACTTC
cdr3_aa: CSARPKGQGFYEQYF

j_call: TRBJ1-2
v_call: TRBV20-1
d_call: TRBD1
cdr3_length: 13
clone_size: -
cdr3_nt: TGCAGTGCTACTCAGGGGGTGGGGTATGGCTACACCTTC
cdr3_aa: CSATQGVGYGYTF